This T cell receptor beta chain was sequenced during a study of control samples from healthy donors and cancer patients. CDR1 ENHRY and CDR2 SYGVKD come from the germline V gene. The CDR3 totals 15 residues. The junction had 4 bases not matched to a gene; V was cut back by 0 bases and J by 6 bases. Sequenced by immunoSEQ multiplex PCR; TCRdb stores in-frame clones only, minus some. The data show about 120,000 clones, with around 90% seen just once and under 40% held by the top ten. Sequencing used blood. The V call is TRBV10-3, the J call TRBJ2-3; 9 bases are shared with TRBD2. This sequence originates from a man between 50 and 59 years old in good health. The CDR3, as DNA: TGTGCCATCAGTGAGTCGTTAGCGGGGGAGGATACGCAGTATTTT. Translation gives CAISESLAGEDTQYF.